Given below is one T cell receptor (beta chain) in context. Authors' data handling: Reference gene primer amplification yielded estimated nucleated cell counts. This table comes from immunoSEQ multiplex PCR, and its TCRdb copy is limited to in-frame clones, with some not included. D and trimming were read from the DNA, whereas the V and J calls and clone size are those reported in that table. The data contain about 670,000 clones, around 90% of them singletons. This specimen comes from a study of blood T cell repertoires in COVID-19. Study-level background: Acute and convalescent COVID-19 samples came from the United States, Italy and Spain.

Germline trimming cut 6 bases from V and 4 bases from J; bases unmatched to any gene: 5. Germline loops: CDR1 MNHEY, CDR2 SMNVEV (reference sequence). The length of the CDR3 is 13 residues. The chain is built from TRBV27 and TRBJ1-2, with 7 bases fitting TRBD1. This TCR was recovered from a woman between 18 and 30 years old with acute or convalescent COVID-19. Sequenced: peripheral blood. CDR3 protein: CASSIRQGYGYTF. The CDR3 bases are TGTGCCAGCAGCATAAGACAGGGCTATGGCTACACCTTC.